The following is a T cell receptor beta chain sequence with its context. The entry originates in a study of T cell changes during pregnancy in multiple sclerosis. Assay: immunoSEQ multiplex PCR; the TCRdb copy retains only in-frame clones and omits some. The table lists 45,000 or so clones, around nine tenths of them singletons. The sequencing used peripheral blood, collected in the first trimester of pregnancy. The TCR sequence derives from a female donor with multiple sclerosis, enrolled in a pregnancy study.

The CDR3 DNA reads TGTGCCAGCAGCTTCAGCGGCCAAGAGACCCAGTACTTC. Amino acid sequence: CASSFSGQETQYF. The V and J genes are TRBV11-2 and TRBJ2-5, with D maybe TRBD2 (5 bases). Trimming took off 3 bases at V and 1 base at J, with 6 bases between the two ends. Germline values: CDR1 SGHAT, CDR2 FQNNGV. CDR3 length: 13 amino acids.